This is a list of T cell receptor beta chains from one sample in a study of CD4 T cells in relation to SARS-CoV-2 and coronaviruses. Which antigens these TCRs recognize remains unknown. The method was immunoSEQ multiplex PCR; TCRdb's version includes in-frame clones alone and lacks a portion of them. The data hold roughly 38,000 clones, with approximately 87% observed a single time. The sequenced sample was naive CD4+ T cells from PBMCs, cultured in vitro. The origin of the receptors is an adult with COVID-19. CDR3s include the opening cysteine and the closing phenylalanine or tryptophan. D genes are given only for firm matches. The size field is filled for only some rows; it gives once, few, many or a size class.

v_call	j_call	clone_size	d_call	cdr3_aa	cdr3_nt
TRBV12-3/TRBV12-4	TRBJ2-7	-	-	CASSSRDSYEQYF	TGTGCCAGCAGTTCCAGGGACTCCTACGAGCAGTACTTC
TRBV5-1	TRBJ2-1	-	-	CASSGGDTTRAANEQFF	TGCGCCAGCAGCGGAGGGGACACCACGAGGGCGGCGAATGAGCAGTTCTTC
TRBV27	TRBJ2-1	-	TRBD1	CASSFRDRGNEQFF	TGTGCCAGCAGTTTCCGGGACAGGGGCAATGAGCAGTTCTTC
TRBV3-1/TRBV3-2	TRBJ2-7	-	TRBD2	CASSAGVVSYEQYF	TGTGCCAGCAGCGCGGGGGTCGTCTCCTACGAGCAGTACTTC
TRBV12-2	TRBJ2-7	-	-	CASRLWPRTGTHEQYF	TGTGCAAGTCGCTTATGGCCCCGGACAGGGACACACGAGCAGTACTTC
TRBV7-9	TRBJ2-2	-	-	CASISPSDKFFTGELFF	TGTGCCAGCATAAGCCCCAGCGACAAGTTCTTCACCGGGGAGCTGTTTTTT
TRBV7-9	TRBJ2-7	few	-	CASSSFYEQYF	TGTGCCAGCAGCTCTTTCTACGAGCAGTACTTC
TRBV7-2	TRBJ2-1	-	-	CASSQPTSAEQFF	TGTGCCAGCAGCCAACCGACTAGTGCTGAGCAGTTCTTC
TRBV6-5	TRBJ1-1	-	-	CASSPGGLNTEAFF	TGTGCCAGCAGCCCGGGGGGGTTGAACACTGAAGCTTTCTTT
TRBV6-5	TRBJ2-7	-	TRBD2	CASSRLAGGSYEQYF	TGTGCCAGCAGTCGACTAGCGGGAGGCTCCTACGAGCAGTACTTC
TRBV19	TRBJ1-5	-	-	CASSPSGSRGNQPQHF	TGTGCCAGTAGCCCCAGCGGCAGTCGTGGCAATCAGCCCCAGCATTTT
TRBV27	TRBJ2-7	-	-	CASRGGQSYEQYF	TGTGCCAGCAGGGGGGGACAGTCCTACGAGCAGTACTTC
TRBV19	TRBJ2-7	-	-	CASFFSSYEQYF	TGTGCCAGCTTCTTTAGCTCCTACGAGCAGTACTTC
TRBV6-5	TRBJ2-1	-	-	CATSSRGHYNEQFF	TGTGCCACCTCTAGCCGCGGGCACTACAATGAGCAGTTCTTC
TRBV28	TRBJ2-7	-	-	CASSTGASYEQYF	TGTGCCAGCAGTACCGGGGCCTCCTACGAGCAGTACTTC
TRBV4-2	TRBJ2-3	few	TRBD2	CASSQGLAGGTDTQYF	TGTGCCAGCAGCCAAGGACTAGCGGGGGGCACAGATACGCAGTATTTT
TRBV6-1	TRBJ1-6	-	-	CASSEAAGENSPLHF	TGTGCCAGCAGTGAAGCAGCAGGCGAGAATTCACCCCTCCACTTT
TRBV10-3	TRBJ2-5	-	TRBD2	CASGRQGGQETQYF	TGTGCGTCCGGGAGGCAGGGCGGACAAGAGACCCAGTACTTC
TRBV5-4	TRBJ2-7	-	-	CASSFEGEQYF	TGTGCCAGCAGCTTTGAGGGAGAGCAGTACTTC
TRBV2	TRBJ1-2	-	-	CASNREQGFDYGYTF	TGTGCCAGCAATAGGGAACAGGGATTCGACTATGGCTACACCTTC
TRBV7-9	TRBJ2-7	-	-	CASSRTEDEQYF	TGTGCCAGCAGCCGAACGGAAGACGAGCAGTACTTC
TRBV6-5	TRBJ1-1	-	-	CASSYANTEAFF	TGTGCCAGCAGTTACGCGAACACTGAAGCTTTCTTT
TRBV5-1	TRBJ2-2	-	TRBD2	CASSLASGSSGELFF	TGCGCCAGCAGCTTGGCTAGCGGGAGTTCCGGGGAGCTGTTTTTT
TRBV10-3	TRBJ2-2	few	-	CAISENGQTGELFF	TGTGCCATCAGTGAGAACGGGCAGACCGGGGAGCTGTTTTTT
TRBV4-1	TRBJ1-4	-	-	CASSQGPQRGNEKLFF	TGCGCCAGCAGCCAAGGACCACAGCGGGGTAATGAAAAACTGTTTTTT
TRBV7-9	TRBJ2-2	-	-	CASSRGGEGELFF	TGTGCCAGCAGCCGAGGGGGGGAAGGGGAGCTGTTTTTT
TRBV19	TRBJ2-2	once	-	CASSISQARTGELFF	TGTGCCAGTAGTATATCCCAGGCCAGGACCGGGGAGCTGTTTTTT
TRBV30	TRBJ1-2	-	-	CAWSSSGYGYTF	TGTGCCTGGAGTTCCTCCGGCTATGGCTACACCTTC
TRBV27	TRBJ2-2	-	-	CASRRDGAGELFF	TGTGCCAGCAGACGAGACGGCGCCGGGGAGCTGTTTTTT
TRBV9	TRBJ2-6	once	-	CASSVGDKRANVLTF	TGTGCCAGCAGCGTAGGAGATAAACGGGCCAACGTCCTGACTTTC
TRBV27	TRBJ2-7	-	TRBD2	CASSDQPGTTNEQYF	TGTGCCAGCAGTGACCAACCCGGGACTACAAACGAGCAGTACTTC
TRBV7-9	TRBJ2-2	-	TRBD2	CASSLLAGGAGELFF	TGTGCCAGCAGCTTATTGGCGGGAGGCGCCGGGGAGCTGTTTTTT
TRBV9	TRBJ1-1	-	TRBD1	CASSEGQGVMNTEAFF	TGTGCCAGCAGCGAGGGACAGGGGGTCATGAACACTGAAGCTTTCTTT
TRBV28	TRBJ1-2	-	-	CASSLTGSVYGYTF	TGTGCCAGCAGTTTAACAGGGTCAGTCTATGGCTACACCTTC
TRBV28	TRBJ2-2	-	TRBD2	CASSKTSGRAVDTGELFF	TGTGCCAGCAGCAAAACAAGCGGGAGGGCCGTAGACACCGGGGAGCTGTTTTTT
TRBV24-1	TRBJ2-5	-	-	CATSHRDWNRVGVSETQYF	TGTGCCACCAGTCACCGAGATTGGAACAGGGTGGGAGTTTCAGAGACCCAGTACTTC
TRBV6-5	TRBJ2-1	-	-	CASLAGYNEQFF	TGTGCCAGCCTGGCGGGATACAATGAGCAGTTCTTC
TRBV24-1	TRBJ2-5	-	-	CATSDLTSRETQYF	TGTGCCACCAGTGACCTGACCAGCCGGGAGACCCAGTACTTC
TRBV5-1	TRBJ2-7	-	TRBD1	CASSRTGSYEQYF	TGCGCCAGCTCTCGGACAGGGTCCTACGAGCAGTACTTC
TRBV24-1	TRBJ2-2	-	-	CATSDSIGGNTGELFF	TGTGCCACCAGTGATTCGATAGGTGGGAACACCGGGGAGCTGTTTTTT
TRBV5-1	TRBJ2-3	-	-	CASSWDWASTDTQYF	TGCGCCAGCAGCTGGGACTGGGCTAGCACAGATACGCAGTATTTT
TRBV30	TRBJ1-5	-	-	CAWNTGTNSNQPQHF	TGTGCCTGGAACACCGGGACAAATAGCAATCAGCCCCAGCATTTT